The 27 T cell receptor beta chains listed next were all sequenced from one sample in a study of cytomegalovirus exposure and HLA in healthy donors. The assay was immunoSEQ multiplex PCR, and TCRdb's table has in-frame clones only and misses some. The data show about 67,000 clones, 94% seen once. Sequenced sample: PBMCs. The receptors derive from a woman aged 18 to 35 in good health and CMV-seronegative.

The chain carries TRBV9 and TRBJ1-2, with TRBD1 matching 10 bases. There are 16 residues in the CDR3. The ends lost 5 bases at V and 3 bases at J; junction bases unmatched: 10. Germline CDR1 and CDR2: SGDLS and YYNGEE. CDR3 nucleotide sequence: TGTGCCAGCAGAACCAACCGGGACAGGGGTTACTATGGCTACACCTTC. This codes for CASRTNRDRGYYGYTF.

The rearrangement links TRBV7-9 to TRBJ1-1; D is perhaps TRBD1 (5 bases). With 4 bases removed from V and 8 bases from J, the gap between germline ends came to 14 bases. This CDR3 has 13 residues. CDR1 is SEHNR, CDR2 FQNEAQ, per germline (reference sequence). CDR3 sequence: CASSSPSRGEAFF. The CDR3 nucleotides read TGTGCCAGCAGCTCACCGAGTCGGGGGGAAGCTTTCTTT.

J is TRBJ1-1 and V is TRBV14; tentatively, D is TRBD1 (5 bases). Trimming shortened V by 1 base and J by 5 bases, and 8 bases separated the two germline ends. The CDR3 sequence is 13 residues long. CDR1 is SGHDN and CDR2 is FVKESK in the germline V gene. CDR3 DNA sequence: TGTGCCAGCAGCCAAGGACAGCTAACTGAAGCTTTCTTT. Translating gives CASSQGQLTEAFF.

This sequence joins TRBV7-6 and TRBJ2-6, with D hard to call. V shed 5 bases and J shed 4 bases, with 9 bases lying between them. The length of the CDR3 is 14 residues. CDR1 is SGHVS and CDR2 is FNYEAQ in the germline V gene. CDR3 sequence (DNA): TGTGCCAGCAGCCTGAACTCGGGGGCCAACGTCCTGACTTTC. Its translation: CASSLNSGANVLTF.

This chain links TRBV5-1 with TRBJ2-3; D might be TRBD1 (5 bases). Looked up from germline, CDR1 is SGHRS and CDR2 is YFSETQ. Trimming took off 0 bases at V and 6 bases at J, with 11 bases between the two ends. The CDR3 has 14 amino acids. For the CDR3, the DNA is TGCGCCAGCAGCTTGGGGCAGGGATTCGATACGCAGTATTTT. Translated, it gives CASSLGQGFDTQYF.

V and J are TRBV6-5 and TRBJ2-3; the match to TRBD1 covers 7 bases. J gave up 3 bases and V 5 bases, and 2 bases lay outside the gene matches. The germline V gene encodes CDR1 MNHEY and CDR2 SVGAGI. This CDR3 contains 13 residues. The CDR3 nucleotides read TGTGCCAGCAGTGACAGGGTGACAGATACGCAGTATTTT. Amino acids: CASSDRVTDTQYF.

The chain joins TRBV30 to TRBJ1-2, with 8 bases fitting TRBD1. V was pared by 6 bases and J by 2 bases, with 8 bases of the junction left unmatched. The CDR3 has 14 residues. In germline, CDR1 is GTSNPN, CDR2 SVGIG (reference sequence). The CDR3 DNA reads as TGTGCCTGCATCCTACAGGGGGGGAACTATGGCTACACCTTC. Amino acids: CACILQGGNYGYTF. Based on the CDR3 plus reference TRBV30 and TRBJ1-2, the full variable domain is SQTIHQWPATLVQPVGSPLSLECTVEGTSNPNLYWYRQAAGRGLQLLFYSVGIGQISSEVPQNLSASRPQDRQFILSSKKLLLSDSGFYLCACILQGGNYGYTFGSGTRLTVV.

The chain joins TRBV6-5 to TRBJ1-2, with TRBD1 as a possible D gene (5 bases). V was trimmed by 4 bases and J by 6 bases, leaving 21 bases between them. This CDR3 comprises 16 residues. Germline-derived CDR1 and CDR2 are MNHEY and SVGAGI. The CDR3 nucleotides are TGTGCCAGCAGTTCCTCCAGTCTCGGGGGGATAAATGGCTACACCTTC. As protein: CASSSSSLGGINGYTF.

This clone was picked up a small number of times. CDR3 protein: CASSLGGVEDTQYF. The CDR3 DNA sequence: TGCGCCAGCAGCTTGGGGGGGGTGGAGGATACGCAGTATTTT. This chain joins TRBV5-1 and TRBJ2-3; maybe TRBD2 (6 bases). The CDR3 consists of 14 residues. V was trimmed by 0 bases and J by 6 bases, leaving 11 bases between them. Looked up from germline, CDR1 is SGHRS and CDR2 is YFSETQ.

The V and J genes are TRBV29-1 and TRBJ2-7; a weak D match, TRBD1 (5 bases). There are 13 residues in the CDR3. V lost 7 bases and J lost 0, with 13 bases in between. Germline V gene sequence: CDR1 SQVTM, CDR2 ANQGSEA. The chain's CDR3 is CSAHDSFSYEQYF. The CDR3 DNA is TGCAGCGCACATGACAGTTTCTCCTACGAGCAGTACTTC.

V and J are TRBV18 and TRBJ1-2, with D unresolved. CDR1 is KGHSH and CDR2 is LQKENI in the germline V gene. This CDR3 is built from 15 residues. Trimming took 5 bases from V and 4 from J, leaving 17 bases between them. The CDR3 DNA reads as TGTGCCAGCTCAGCTCCCGGGTCTAACTCCTATGGCTACACCTTC. It encodes CASSAPGSNSYGYTF. The entire variable domain, with the rest obtained from reference TRBV18 and TRBJ1-2, is as follows: NAGVMQNPRHLVRRRGQEARLRCSPMKGHSHVYWYRQLPEEGLKFMVYLQKENIIDESGMPKERFSAEFPKEGPSILRIQQVVRGDSAAYFCASSAPGSNSYGYTFGSGTRLTVV.

J is TRBJ2-7 and V is TRBV5-1; 10 positions agree with TRBD2. V gave up 0 bases and J gave up 1 base; unmatched junction bases: 1. The CDR3 has 15 residues. Germline CDR1 is SGHRS and CDR2 is YFSETQ. The CDR3 coding sequence is TGCGCCAGCAGCTTGGAGGGACTAGCGTCCTACGAGCAGTACTTC. Amino acid sequence: CASSLEGLASYEQYF.

The CDR3 DNA reads as TGTGCCTGGAGTAGGGGGGCTAGCGGGGGCCGTTACCAAGAGACCCAGTACTTC. Its translation is CAWSRGASGGRYQETQYF. The V call is TRBV30, the J call TRBJ2-5; 10 positions agree with TRBD2. V shed 2 bases, J shed 0 bases, and the junction held 12 bases outside the gene matches. Per germline, CDR1 GTSNPN and CDR2 SVGIG (reference sequence). The CDR3 consists of 18 residues.

The chain links TRBV4-3 to TRBJ2-7, with D possibly TRBD1 on 7 matching bases. Germline V gives CDR1 LGHNA, CDR2 YSLEER. V shed 4 bases and J shed 8 bases, with 21 bases lying between them. The CDR3 has 15 residues. In DNA form, the CDR3 reads TGCGCCAGCAGCCTCTCCCGGGGGACAGCTTCCCAGCAGTACTTC. Translation gives CASSLSRGTASQQYF.

This chain links TRBV10-2 with TRBJ2-2; D not resolved. The CDR3 loop spans 13 amino acids. Germline V gene sequence: CDR1 WSHSY, CDR2 SAAADI. V was clipped by 6 bases and J by 4 bases, with 9 bases between them. The CDR3 here is CASRATRTGELFF. The CDR3, as DNA: TGCGCCAGCAGAGCGACTCGCACCGGGGAGCTGTTTTTT.

The gene calls are TRBV2 and TRBJ2-6; D gene uncertain. The germline V gene encodes CDR1 SNHLY and CDR2 FYNNEI. CDR3 size: 18 residues. V dropped 6 bases and J dropped 0 bases, with 18 bases sitting between them. CDR3 sequence reads: CASRRLPAGPSGANVLTF. CDR3 in DNA: TGTGCCAGCAGGAGACTTCCCGCCGGCCCCTCTGGGGCCAACGTCCTGACTTTC.

V usage is TRBV5-7 and J usage is TRBJ2-7; a possible D gene is TRBD1 (5 bases). TRBV5-7 is an ORF, with its function uncertain. V was shortened by 4 bases and J by 6 bases, with 20 bases between the two germline ends. This CDR3 has 15 residues. CDR3 nucleotide sequence: TGTGCCAGCAGCCCGGACCATCAGGGATATTGCGAGCAGTACTTC. As protein: CASSPDHQGYCEQYF.

V is TRBV28 and J is TRBJ1-5; 8 bases align to TRBD1. CDR1 and CDR2 (germline): MDHEN, SYDVKM. CDR3 size: 13 residues. J lost 5 bases, V lost 8 bases, and 5 bases had no gene match. Here the CDR3 reads CASFGQGYQPQHF. CDR3 DNA: TGTGCCAGCTTTGGACAGGGATATCAGCCCCAGCATTTT.

The V call is TRBV2, the J call TRBJ1-6, with D uncertain. Germline V gives CDR1 SNHLY, CDR2 FYNNEI. V was trimmed by 3 bases and J by 4 bases, leaving 4 bases between them. This CDR3 spans 13 amino acids. The CDR3 reads CASSERYNSPLHF. The CDR3, as DNA: TGTGCCAGCAGTGAGAGATATAATTCACCCCTCCACTTT. Full variable domain (missing parts from reference TRBV2 and TRBJ1-6): EPEVTQTPSHQVTQMGQEVILRCVPISNHLYFYWYRQILGQKVEFLVSFYNNEISEKSEIFDDQFSVERPDGSNFTLKIRSTKLEDSAMYFCASSERYNSPLHFGNGTRLTVT.

The V gene is TRBV7-2, the J gene TRBJ1-5; D call uncertain. The CDR3 extends over 12 amino acids. Trimming left V 4 bases short and J 7 bases short, with 8 bases between. Per the germline V gene, CDR1 is SGHTA and CDR2 is FQGNSA. Written as DNA, the CDR3 is TGTGCCAGCAGCTCATTCATGCAGCCCCAGCATTTT. It translates to CASSSFMQPQHF.

The chain uses TRBV7-9 and TRBJ1-1, with 11 bases identical to TRBD1. The length of the CDR3 is 15 residues. The V segment lost 4 bases and the J segment 7 bases; nucleotides outside the gene matches: 8. Germline lookup yields CDR1 SEHNR and CDR2 FQNEAQ (reference sequence). The DNA for the CDR3 is TGTGCCAGCAGCTCAGGACAGGGGGCCCCCAGTGAAGCTTTCTTT. Translation: CASSSGQGAPSEAFF.

This rearrangement joins TRBV5-8 to TRBJ1-5, with D possibly matching TRBD1 (6 bases). CDR1 is SGHTS, CDR2 YDEGEE, per germline. The V end was cut by 2 bases, the J end by 12 bases, with 12 bases between. The CDR3 length is 12 residues. The CDR3 here is CASSLQGRVQHF. CDR3 in DNA: TGTGCCAGCAGCTTACAGGGAAGGGTCCAGCATTTT.

The chain uses TRBV5-8 and TRBJ2-4, with 8 nucleotides matching TRBD1. Germline V lookup: CDR1 SGHTS, CDR2 YDEGEE. The CDR3 loop spans 12 amino acids. The J segment lost 6 bases and the V segment lost 4 bases, leaving 0 bases of the junction unmatched. The CDR3 is CASSGQGNIQYF. CDR3 in DNA: TGTGCCAGCAGCGGACAGGGAAACATTCAGTACTTC.

The chain recombines TRBV5-4 with TRBJ1-4; 8 positions agree with TRBD1. The CDR3 is 16 amino acids. Germline V gene sequence: CDR1 SGHNT, CDR2 YYREEE (reference sequence). V was pared by 2 bases and J by 1 base, with 4 bases of the junction left unmatched. CDR3 sequence reads: CASSLDRGGTNEKLFF. In DNA, the CDR3 is TGTGCCAGCAGCTTAGACAGGGGTGGAACTAATGAAAAACTGTTTTTT.

This sequence joins TRBV5-4 and TRBJ1-2; the D gene is possibly TRBD1 (5 bases). The CDR3 length is 14 residues. Looked up from germline, CDR1 is SGHNT and CDR2 is YYREEE (reference sequence). Trimming shortened V by 0 bases and J by 8 bases, and 14 bases separated the two germline ends. The CDR3 DNA is TGTGCCAGCAGCTTGGCAAGGGGCCAATCGGGCTACACCTTC. Its translation: CASSLARGQSGYTF.

The chain uses TRBV9 and TRBJ2-7; possibly TRBD2 for D (5 bases). The CDR3 consists of 15 residues. Germline V gene sequence: CDR1 SGDLS, CDR2 YYNGEE. V lost 4 bases to trimming and J lost 3 bases, with 17 bases between them. CDR3 nucleotide sequence: TGTGCCAGCAGCCCCCGAGGGCAAACCAACTACGAGCAGTACTTC. It yields the protein CASSPRGQTNYEQYF.

CDR3 nucleotide sequence: TGTGCCAGCAGTTTACAGGGGGGCTACACCTTC. Translated, it gives CASSLQGGYTF. The chain couples TRBV28 to TRBJ1-2, with a weak D call TRBD1 (6 bases). The CDR3 consists of 11 residues. V was clipped by 2 bases and J by 8 bases, with 6 bases between them. Germline values: CDR1 MDHEN, CDR2 SYDVKM.